A selection of T cell receptor beta chains follows, all from one sample in a study of blood T cell repertoires in COVID-19. Measured with immunoSEQ multiplex PCR; TCRdb has only the in-frame clones, and not every one. This table holds 150,000 or so clones, 80% to 90% found once. Material: peripheral blood. These receptors were obtained from a young man with COVID-19, enrolled during active disease. Both conserved end residues are part of each CDR3. A D gene is named only where the DNA matches it firmly. Expanded clones are given a class, and other clones once, few, many or no size at all.

cdr3_nt | cdr3_aa | v_call | d_call | j_call | clone_size
TGTGCCAGCAGCCCGACTAGCGGGAGGACATCCTACAATGAGCAGTTCTTC | CASSPTSGRTSYNEQFF | TRBV5-4 | TRBD2 | TRBJ2-1 | -
TGTGCCAGCAGTTACTCGGCGGGGTCGGGACACAATGAGCAGTTCTTC | CASSYSAGSGHNEQFF | TRBV6-6 | - | TRBJ2-1 | -
TGTGCCAGCTCACCATTCGGGACAGGGGACGAGCAGTTCTTC | CASSPFGTGDEQFF | TRBV18 | TRBD1 | TRBJ2-1 | -
TGCGCCAGCAGCCACCTGGGACTAGCGGATCTGAGGGGAGCAAATGAGCAGTTCTTC | CASSHLGLADLRGANEQFF | TRBV4-1 | TRBD2 | TRBJ2-1 | -
TGTGCCAGCAGTTACGTGGACAGGGCGTTGGTGAACACTGAAGCTTTCTTT | CASSYVDRALVNTEAFF | TRBV6-2/TRBV6-3 | TRBD1 | TRBJ1-1 | -
TGCGCCAGCAGCCAAGATGGGGGCAGAGGATCCTCAGCCAAAAACATTCAGTACTTC | CASSQDGGRGSSAKNIQYF | TRBV4-1 | - | TRBJ2-4 | -
TGTGCCAGCGCGGGTACTCTTTACACCGGGGAGCTGTTTTTT | CASAGTLYTGELFF | TRBV9 | - | TRBJ2-2 | -
TGTGCCAGCAGTTTTGCAGGGGTAGTGAATGAGCAGTTCTTC | CASSFAGVVNEQFF | TRBV27 | - | TRBJ2-1 | -
TGTGCCAGCAGAACGGACAGGGGGCAGAGAAACACCATATATTTT | CASRTDRGQRNTIYF | TRBV28 | TRBD1 | TRBJ1-3 | -
TGCGCCAGCAGCTTGGGGTCTAGCGGGACGTACGAGCAGTACTTC | CASSLGSSGTYEQYF | TRBV5-1 | TRBD2 | TRBJ2-7 | -
TGTGCCAGCAGTTTCCCCCGGGCCCTCAACGGGACCTACAATGAGCAGTTCTTC | CASSFPRALNGTYNEQFF | TRBV28 | - | TRBJ2-1 | -
TGTGCCAGCAGTCCCCCCGGCAGGGTCCCTCAGCCCCAGCATTTT | CASSPPGRVPQPQHF | TRBV27 | - | TRBJ1-5 | -
TGTGCCACCAGTGATTTGACAGGTCCCGGGGAGCTGTTTTTT | CATSDLTGPGELFF | TRBV24-1 | - | TRBJ2-2 | -
TGTGCCAGCAGCTCTGGGACAGTAAATTACAATGAGCAGTTCTTC | CASSSGTVNYNEQFF | TRBV13 | TRBD1 | TRBJ2-1 | -
TGTGCCAGCAGTTTATCCCCATCAGCGGGAGGGCCGGATACGCAGTATTTT | CASSLSPSAGGPDTQYF | TRBV27 | TRBD2 | TRBJ2-3 | -
TGTGCCAGCAGCTTAGTTAGAAGCAATCAGCCCCAGCATTTT | CASSLVRSNQPQHF | TRBV7-8 | - | TRBJ1-5 | -
TGCGCCAGCAGCCAAGATCACAGAAAGATCTATGGCTACACCTTC | CASSQDHRKIYGYTF | TRBV4-3 | - | TRBJ1-2 | once
TGTGCCAGCAGCTTAGGGACAGGGAGCGATACGCAGTATTTT | CASSLGTGSDTQYF | TRBV7-9 | TRBD1 | TRBJ2-3 | -
TGTGCCAGCAGCCAGCCAGGGGTAGGAGTCTACGAGCAGTACTTC | CASSQPGVGVYEQYF | TRBV13 | - | TRBJ2-7 | -
TGTGCCAGCAGCCCTTCTCGACAGGGAAACGAAAAACTGCTTTTT | CASSPSRQGNEKLLF | TRBV11-2 | TRBD1 | TRBJ1-4 | few
TGTGCCATCAGTGGCACTGTAGACACCGGGGAGCTGTTTTTT | CAISGTVDTGELFF | TRBV10-3 | - | TRBJ2-2 | -
TGCAGCGGGCCGGGACAGGGGTACACCGGGGAGCTGTTTTTT | CSGPGQGYTGELFF | TRBV29-1 | TRBD1 | TRBJ2-2 | once
TGTGCCAGCAGTACCGGGACAGGATACAATAATTCACCCCTCCACTTT | CASSTGTGYNNSPLHF | TRBV28 | TRBD1 | TRBJ1-6 | once
TGTGCCAGCAGCTCGGGACTAGCTCTCAACGAGCAGTACTTC | CASSSGLALNEQYF | TRBV7-2 | TRBD2 | TRBJ2-7 | -
TGCAGCGTTGAAATAACTAGCGGGATGTCATTAGAGACCCAGTACTTC | CSVEITSGMSLETQYF | TRBV29-1 | TRBD2 | TRBJ2-5 | -
TGTGCCAGCAGCTTTCTCCTCTACGAGCAGTACTTC | CASSFLLYEQYF | TRBV11-2 | - | TRBJ2-7 | -
TGTGCCAGCAGTTATCGAGACTTTTACAATGAGCAGTTCTTC | CASSYRDFYNEQFF | TRBV6-6 | - | TRBJ2-1 | -
TGTGCCAGCAGCTTAATTAATAGGCAGGGGGCCCACGAGCAGTACTTC | CASSLINRQGAHEQYF | TRBV7-8 | TRBD1 | TRBJ2-7 | -
TGTGCCAGCAGCTCGGACTGGGGACTGGAGCAGTACTTC | CASSSDWGLEQYF | TRBV5-6 | - | TRBJ2-7 | -